This T cell receptor beta chain was retrieved from a study of T cell responses to AZD1222 COVID-19 vaccine. Study-level points and caveats: Unmutated regions of variants are reportedly targeted by nearly half of spike-specific TCRs. Vaccine-related CD4 TCRs covered spike, predominating at 160-218 and 743-854. Mostly white British, mostly female donors; authors suggested clonal diversity may be underestimated.

Only in-frame clones appear in the TCRdb table, and some are missing; sequencing was by immunoSEQ multiplex PCR. In the table there are 120,000 or so clones, over 70% of which are singletons. The CDR3 loop spans 16 amino acids. Per germline, CDR1 LGHDT and CDR2 YNNKEL (reference sequence). V lost 4 bases and J lost 3, with 17 bases in between. As regards this clone: Antigen specificity is unknown.

Here the sequenced sample was peripheral blood, taken on day 0 of AZD1222 vaccination. This TCR was sampled from an adult in good health. This chain links TRBV3-1 (or the pseudogene TRBV3-2) with TRBJ2-3; D is perhaps TRBD1 (5 bases). CDR3: CASSLQRGQSTDTQYF. In nucleotides, the CDR3 is TGTGCCAGCAGCCTCCAAAGGGGTCAGAGTACAGATACGCAGTATTTT.